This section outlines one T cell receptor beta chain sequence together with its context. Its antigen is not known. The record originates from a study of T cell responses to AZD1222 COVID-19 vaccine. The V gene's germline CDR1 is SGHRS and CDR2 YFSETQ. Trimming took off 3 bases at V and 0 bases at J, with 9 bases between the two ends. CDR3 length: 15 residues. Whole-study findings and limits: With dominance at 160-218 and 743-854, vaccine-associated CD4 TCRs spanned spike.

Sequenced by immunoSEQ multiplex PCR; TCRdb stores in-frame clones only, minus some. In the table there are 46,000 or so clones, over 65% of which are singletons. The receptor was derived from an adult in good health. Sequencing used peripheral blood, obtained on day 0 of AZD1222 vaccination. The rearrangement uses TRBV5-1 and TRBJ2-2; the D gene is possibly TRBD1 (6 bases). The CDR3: CASSSGQANTGELFF. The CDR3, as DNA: TGCGCCAGCAGCTCGGGACAAGCGAACACCGGGGAGCTGTTTTTT.